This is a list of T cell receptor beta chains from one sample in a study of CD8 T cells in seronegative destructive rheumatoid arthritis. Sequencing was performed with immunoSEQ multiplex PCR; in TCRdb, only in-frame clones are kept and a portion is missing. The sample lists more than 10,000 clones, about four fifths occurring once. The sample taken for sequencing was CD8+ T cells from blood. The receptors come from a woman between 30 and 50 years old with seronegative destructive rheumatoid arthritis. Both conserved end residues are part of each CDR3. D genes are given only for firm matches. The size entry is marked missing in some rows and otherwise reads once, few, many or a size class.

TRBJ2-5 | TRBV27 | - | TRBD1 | TGTGCCAGCAGTTTAGGGACAGCTAACCAAGAGACCCAGTACTTC | CASSLGTANQETQYF
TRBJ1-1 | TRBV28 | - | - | TGTGCCAGCAGTTTTCTGCGTTCGAACACTGAAGCTTTCTTT | CASSFLRSNTEAFF
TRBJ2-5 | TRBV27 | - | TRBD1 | TGTGCCAGCAGTCTCCGGACAGGGTTAGGAGGAGAGACCCAGTACTTC | CASSLRTGLGGETQYF
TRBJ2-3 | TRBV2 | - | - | TGTGCCAGCAGTGAGCGAGGGAGGGGGACAGATACGCAGTATTTT | CASSERGRGTDTQYF
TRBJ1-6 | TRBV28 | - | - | TGTGCCAGCAGTTTGGAGAACGTCCTTAGCTCCTATAATTCACCCCTCCACTTT | CASSLENVLSSYNSPLHF
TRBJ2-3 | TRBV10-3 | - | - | TGTGCCATCACGGGGGGCAACACAGATACGCAGTATTTT | CAITGGNTDTQYF
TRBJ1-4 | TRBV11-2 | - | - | TGTGCCAGCAGCCTCCGGACAGATTATACTAATGAAAAACTGTTTTTT | CASSLRTDYTNEKLFF
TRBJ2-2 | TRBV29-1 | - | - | TGCAGCGGGAGGAACGCGAACACCGGGGAGCTGTTTTTT | CSGRNANTGELFF
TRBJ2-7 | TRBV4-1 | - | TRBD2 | TGCGCCAGCAGCCAAGTTAAGGGACTAGCGGGGGGCTCCTACGAGCAGTACTTC | CASSQVKGLAGGSYEQYF
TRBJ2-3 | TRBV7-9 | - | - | TGTGCCAGCAGCGGGGGCAAGGGTACGCAGTATTTT | CASSGGKGTQYF
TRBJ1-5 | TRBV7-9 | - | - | TGTGCCAGCAGCTTAGCTGGGACTGATAATCAGCCCCAGCATTTT | CASSLAGTDNQPQHF
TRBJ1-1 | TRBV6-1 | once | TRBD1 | TGTGCCAGCAGTGAATTGGTGGGACAGCAGAACACTGAAGCTTTCTTT | CASSELVGQQNTEAFF
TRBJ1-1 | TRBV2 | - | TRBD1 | TGTGCCAGCAGTCGCCAACCGGGACAGGTTAACACTGAAGCTTTCTTT | CASSRQPGQVNTEAFF
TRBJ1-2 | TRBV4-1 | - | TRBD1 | TGCGCCAGCAGCCAGTCCCCAGGGGGCGTCTATGGCTACACCTTC | CASSQSPGGVYGYTF